This is a list of T cell receptor beta chains from one sample in a study of CD4 T cells in relation to SARS-CoV-2 and coronaviruses. Here immunoSEQ multiplex PCR was the method, and the copy in TCRdb shows in-frame clones only, minus some. The sample yields about 43,000 clones, roughly 80% seen once. No antigen is known for these receptors. The sequenced sample was naive CD4+ T cells from PBMCs, cultured in vitro. Source of these receptors: an adult with COVID-19. Both conserved end residues are trimmed from each CDR3. Fields, in order: CDR3 protein, V gene, J gene.

CDR3aa: ASSSRGVSSYEQY
v_gene: TRBV6-6
j_gene: TRBJ2-7

CDR3aa: AISEIIGQGAEKLF
v_gene: TRBV10-3
j_gene: TRBJ1-4

CDR3aa: ASSIPGRSNQPQH
v_gene: TRBV19
j_gene: TRBJ1-5

CDR3aa: ASSLVCQGGRGTEAF
v_gene: TRBV11-3
j_gene: TRBJ1-1

CDR3aa: AWSGNTGELF
v_gene: TRBV30
j_gene: TRBJ2-2

CDR3aa: AWSLHLLGSGYNEQF
v_gene: TRBV30
j_gene: TRBJ2-1

CDR3aa: ASSQGRNNEKLF
v_gene: TRBV3-1/TRBV3-2
j_gene: TRBJ1-4

CDR3aa: ASSFGLAFPEQY
v_gene: TRBV5-1
j_gene: TRBJ2-7

CDR3aa: ASRLVASPGELF
v_gene: TRBV7-2
j_gene: TRBJ2-2

CDR3aa: ASSFGVRNYGYT
v_gene: TRBV27
j_gene: TRBJ1-2

CDR3aa: SASRSKGAGGANVLT
v_gene: TRBV20-1
j_gene: TRBJ2-6

CDR3aa: AIYESFAGANVLT
v_gene: TRBV7-9
j_gene: TRBJ2-6

CDR3aa: ASNRGGLHQPQH
v_gene: TRBV19
j_gene: TRBJ1-5

CDR3aa: ASSLDSWSGSIQY
v_gene: TRBV18
j_gene: TRBJ2-4

CDR3aa: ASSLAAGGMTEAF
v_gene: TRBV7-8
j_gene: TRBJ1-1

CDR3aa: ASRAGFAGVHEQY
v_gene: TRBV28
j_gene: TRBJ2-7

CDR3aa: ASSQVVPRSKTSSGYT
v_gene: TRBV4-1
j_gene: TRBJ1-2

CDR3aa: ASSGEGSLNQPQH
v_gene: TRBV2
j_gene: TRBJ1-5

CDR3aa: ASSVTGEETQY
v_gene: TRBV9
j_gene: TRBJ2-5

CDR3aa: ASSPTGVHGELF
v_gene: TRBV18
j_gene: TRBJ2-2

CDR3aa: ASSLGLFAGVSDTQY
v_gene: TRBV7-3
j_gene: TRBJ2-3

CDR3aa: ASSLEVRGETQY
v_gene: TRBV7-9
j_gene: TRBJ2-5

CDR3aa: ASSRMGDEQY
v_gene: TRBV5-1
j_gene: TRBJ2-7

CDR3aa: ASSLGRAGMETQY
v_gene: TRBV7-3
j_gene: TRBJ2-5

CDR3aa: ASRGGTAGEQY
v_gene: TRBV10-2
j_gene: TRBJ2-7

CDR3aa: ASSPRQGAYGYT
v_gene: TRBV27
j_gene: TRBJ1-2

CDR3aa: ASSLDRGLMNTEAF
v_gene: TRBV5-1
j_gene: TRBJ1-1

CDR3aa: ASSSRLAAPEQY
v_gene: TRBV7-8
j_gene: TRBJ2-7

CDR3aa: ASRSPGRSGETQY
v_gene: TRBV28
j_gene: TRBJ2-5

CDR3aa: ASRSLVNTYNEQF
v_gene: TRBV5-1
j_gene: TRBJ2-1

CDR3aa: ASRRVGVNTEAF
v_gene: TRBV19
j_gene: TRBJ1-1

CDR3aa: SVEEAGGDDTEAF
v_gene: TRBV29-1
j_gene: TRBJ1-1

CDR3aa: ASSLDVRAGGYEQY
v_gene: TRBV5-1
j_gene: TRBJ2-7

CDR3aa: AISEVAAMGSTDTQY
v_gene: TRBV10-3
j_gene: TRBJ2-3

CDR3aa: ASSYGRQGGPQH
v_gene: TRBV7-2
j_gene: TRBJ1-5

CDR3aa: AWSEEEAYEQY
v_gene: TRBV30
j_gene: TRBJ2-7

CDR3aa: ATSDADSKVTDTQY
v_gene: TRBV24-1
j_gene: TRBJ2-3

CDR3aa: ASSPLREGMETQY
v_gene: TRBV18
j_gene: TRBJ2-5

CDR3aa: ASSSTRDKYNEQF
v_gene: TRBV7-6
j_gene: TRBJ2-1

CDR3aa: ASSLGGDSEYGYT
v_gene: TRBV5-4
j_gene: TRBJ1-2

CDR3aa: ASSQGGQEGYGYT
v_gene: TRBV3-1/TRBV3-2
j_gene: TRBJ1-2